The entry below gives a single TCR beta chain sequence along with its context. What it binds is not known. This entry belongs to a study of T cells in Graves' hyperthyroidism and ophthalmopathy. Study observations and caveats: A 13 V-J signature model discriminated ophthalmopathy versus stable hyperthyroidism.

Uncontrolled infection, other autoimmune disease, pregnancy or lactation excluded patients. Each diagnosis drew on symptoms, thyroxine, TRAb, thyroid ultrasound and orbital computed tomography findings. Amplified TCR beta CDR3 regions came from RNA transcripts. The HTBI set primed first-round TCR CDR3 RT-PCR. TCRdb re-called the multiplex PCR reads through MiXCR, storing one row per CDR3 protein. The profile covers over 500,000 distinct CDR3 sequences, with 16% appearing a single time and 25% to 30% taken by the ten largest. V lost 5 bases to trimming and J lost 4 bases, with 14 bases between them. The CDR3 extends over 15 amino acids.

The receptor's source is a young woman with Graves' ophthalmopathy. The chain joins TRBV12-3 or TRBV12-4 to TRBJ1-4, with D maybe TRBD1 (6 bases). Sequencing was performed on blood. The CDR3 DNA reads TGTGCCAGCAGTAATAAGAGGGGGGATAATGAAAAACTGTTTTTT. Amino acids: CASSNKRGDNEKLFF.